This T cell receptor (beta chain) was identified in a study of cytomegalovirus exposure and HLA in healthy donors. At the level of the study: Counted in an early data release were roughly 87 million unique TCRs from HLA-typed donors. Overall study findings and caveats: Three of the chains that were CMV-associated were confirmed in vitro to be specific for CMV antigens.

A multiplex PCR was run with 60 Vbeta primers and 13 Jbeta primers. Clones were sequenced by immunoSEQ multiplex PCR, and TCRdb holds only the in-frame ones, with some missing. The sample lists 50,000 to 70,000 clones, 65% to 85% occurring once. This CDR3 contains 16 residues. Germline V CDR1 and CDR2: LNHDA, SQIVND (reference sequence). V was pared by 6 bases and J by 3 bases, with 11 bases of the junction left unmatched. Note on this clone: Its antigen remains unidentified.

Specimen: PBMCs. The TCR sequence derives from a male donor in good health and CMV-seronegative. V is TRBV19 and J is TRBJ2-3; 8 nucleotides align to TRBD2. The CDR3 nucleotides are TGTGCCAGTAGCCCTCCGTCGGGGGGGCGGACAGATACGCAGTATTTT. This sequence encodes CASSPPSGGRTDTQYF.